Below, one T cell receptor (beta chain) is given with its context. The data were taken from a study of T cell responses to AZD1222 COVID-19 vaccine. Germline V gene sequence: CDR1 KGHSH, CDR2 LQKENI. V lost 3 bases to trimming and J lost 3 bases, with 9 bases between them. The CDR3 runs 14 residues. TCRdb keeps only in-frame clones here, not all; method: immunoSEQ multiplex PCR. The sample holds 45,000 or so clones, about 90% seen once. The sample consisted of peripheral blood, taken 28 days after the second AZD1222 dose. The receptor was derived from an adult who received the AZD1222 COVID-19 vaccine. V and J are TRBV18 and TRBJ2-1, with a weak D call TRBD1 (5 bases). CDR3 protein: CASSPQGFYNEQFF. CDR3 DNA: TGTGCCAGCTCACCCCAGGGATTCTACAATGAGCAGTTCTTC.